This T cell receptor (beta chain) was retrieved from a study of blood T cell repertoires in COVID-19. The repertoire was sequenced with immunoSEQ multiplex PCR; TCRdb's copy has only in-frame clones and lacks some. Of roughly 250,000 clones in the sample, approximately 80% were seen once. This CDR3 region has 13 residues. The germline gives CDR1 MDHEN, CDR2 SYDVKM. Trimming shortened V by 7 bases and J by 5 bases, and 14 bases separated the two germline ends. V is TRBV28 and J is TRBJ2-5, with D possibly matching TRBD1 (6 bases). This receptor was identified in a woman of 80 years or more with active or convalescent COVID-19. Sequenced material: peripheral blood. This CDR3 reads CASIKQGWETQYF. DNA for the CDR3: TGTGCCAGCATCAAACAGGGATGGGAGACCCAGTACTTC.